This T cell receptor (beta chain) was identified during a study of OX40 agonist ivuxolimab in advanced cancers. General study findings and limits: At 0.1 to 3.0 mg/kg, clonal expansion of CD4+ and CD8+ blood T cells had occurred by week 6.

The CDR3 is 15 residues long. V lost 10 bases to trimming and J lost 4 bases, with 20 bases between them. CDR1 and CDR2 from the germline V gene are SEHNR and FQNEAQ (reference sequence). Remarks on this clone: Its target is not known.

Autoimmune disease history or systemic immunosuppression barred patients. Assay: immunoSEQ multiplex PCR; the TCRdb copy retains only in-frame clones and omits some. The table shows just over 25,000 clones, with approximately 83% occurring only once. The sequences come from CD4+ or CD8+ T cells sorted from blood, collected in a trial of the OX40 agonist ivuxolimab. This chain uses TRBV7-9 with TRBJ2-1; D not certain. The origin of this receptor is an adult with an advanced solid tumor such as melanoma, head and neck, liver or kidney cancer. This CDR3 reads CAINYPPQEYNEQFF. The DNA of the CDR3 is TGTGCCATCAACTACCCCCCCCAAGAATACAATGAGCAGTTCTTC.